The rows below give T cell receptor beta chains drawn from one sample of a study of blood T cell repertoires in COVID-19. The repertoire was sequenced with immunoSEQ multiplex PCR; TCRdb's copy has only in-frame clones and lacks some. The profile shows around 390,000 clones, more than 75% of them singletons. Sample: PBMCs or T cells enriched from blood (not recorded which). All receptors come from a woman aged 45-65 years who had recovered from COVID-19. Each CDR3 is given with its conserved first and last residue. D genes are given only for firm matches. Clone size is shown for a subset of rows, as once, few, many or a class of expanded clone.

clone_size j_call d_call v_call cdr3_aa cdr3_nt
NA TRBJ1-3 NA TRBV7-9 CASSLGAYSGNTIYF TGTGCCAGCAGCTTAGGGGCCTACTCTGGAAACACCATATATTTT
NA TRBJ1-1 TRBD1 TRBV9 CASSARDSEAFF TGTGCCAGCAGCGCCCGGGACAGCGAAGCTTTCTTT
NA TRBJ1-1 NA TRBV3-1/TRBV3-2 CASSPGQNTEAFF TGTGCCAGCAGCCCGGGACAGAACACTGAAGCTTTCTTT
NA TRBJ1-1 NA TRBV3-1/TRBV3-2 CASTVSLNTEAFF TGTGCCAGCACCGTTAGTTTGAACACTGAAGCTTTCTTT
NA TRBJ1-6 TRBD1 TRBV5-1 CASSLAGQDNSPLHF TGCGCCAGCAGCTTGGCGGGACAGGATAATTCACCCCTCCACTTT
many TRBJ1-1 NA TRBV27 CASISLELMNTEAFF TGTGCCAGCATCTCCCTCGAGCTGATGAACACTGAAGCTTTCTTT
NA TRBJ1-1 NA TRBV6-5 CASSYSDGSTEAFF TGTGCCAGCAGTTACTCCGACGGGTCCACTGAAGCTTTCTTT
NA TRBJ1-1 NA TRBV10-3 CAISEPGGMNTEAFF TGTGCCATCAGTGAGCCCGGGGGGATGAACACTGAAGCTTTCTTT
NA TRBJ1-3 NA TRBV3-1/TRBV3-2 CASSQEPPGGSGNTIYF TGTGCCAGCAGCCAAGAGCCCCCGGGAGGGTCTGGAAACACCATATATTTT
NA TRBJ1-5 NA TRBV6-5 CASRPPRGPQHF TGTGCCAGCAGACCCCCCCGGGGTCCCCAGCATTTT
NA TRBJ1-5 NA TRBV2 CASRLNVGNQPQHF TGTGCCAGCAGACTCAACGTCGGCAATCAGCCCCAGCATTTT
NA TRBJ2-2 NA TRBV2 CASSESRAGELFF TGTGCCAGCAGTGAGAGCCGAGCCGGGGAGCTGTTTTTT
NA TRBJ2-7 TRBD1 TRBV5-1 CASSRQDRADEQYF TGCGCCAGCAGCCGACAGGACAGGGCGGACGAGCAGTACTTC
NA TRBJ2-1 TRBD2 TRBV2 CASRDASGRYNEQFF TGTGCCAGCAGAGATGCTAGCGGGAGGTACAATGAGCAGTTCTTC
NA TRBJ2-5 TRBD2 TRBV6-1 CASSESPSGLPGTQYF TGTGCCAGCAGTGAGAGTCCTAGCGGCCTTCCGGGGACCCAGTACTTC
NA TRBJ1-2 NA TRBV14 CASSPQSLSVGYTF TGTGCCAGCAGCCCCCAATCTCTATCGGTCGGCTACACCTTC
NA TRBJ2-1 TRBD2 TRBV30 CAWTGTSGVLYNEQFF TGTGCCTGGACGGGGACTAGCGGGGTGCTATACAATGAGCAGTTCTTC
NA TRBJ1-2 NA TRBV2 CASTYEGLVYGYTF TGTGCCAGCACCTATGAGGGTCTTGTATATGGCTACACCTTC
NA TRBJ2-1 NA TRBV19 CASSIQSSYNEQFF TGTGCCAGTAGTATTCAGTCCTCCTACAATGAGCAGTTCTTC
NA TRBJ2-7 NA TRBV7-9 CASSQLGQGQRYEQYF TGTGCCAGCAGTCAATTGGGTCAGGGTCAGCGCTACGAGCAGTACTTC
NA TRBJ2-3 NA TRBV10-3 CAISEKEADTQYF TGTGCCATCAGTGAGAAGGAGGCAGATACGCAGTATTTT
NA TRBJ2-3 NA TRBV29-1 CSGGLVKDTQYF TGCAGCGGGGGGCTAGTGAAAGATACGCAGTATTTT
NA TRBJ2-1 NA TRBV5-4 CASSLDRAYNEQFF TGTGCCAGCAGCTTGGACAGGGCCTACAATGAGCAGTTCTTC
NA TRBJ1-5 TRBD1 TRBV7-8 CASSDYLRGTNQPQHF TGTGCCAGCAGCGACTACCTCAGGGGGACAAATCAGCCCCAGCATTTT
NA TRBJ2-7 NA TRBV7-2 CASSPRLGEQYF TGTGCCAGCAGTCCCAGACTTGGCGAGCAGTACTTC
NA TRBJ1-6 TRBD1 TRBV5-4 CASSLQQGAQGAPLHF TGTGCCAGCAGCTTACAACAGGGGGCGCAGGGGGCACCCCTCCACTTT
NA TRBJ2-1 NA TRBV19 CASSMAGASYNEQFF TGTGCCAGTAGTATGGCGGGGGCCTCCTACAATGAGCAGTTCTTC
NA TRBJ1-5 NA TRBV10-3 CAISDPDSNSNQPQHF TGTGCCATCAGTGACCCGGACAGCAATAGCAATCAGCCCCAGCATTTT
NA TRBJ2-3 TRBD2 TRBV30 CAWRGLAGAGYTDTQYF TGTGCCTGGAGGGGACTAGCGGGGGCCGGCTACACAGATACGCAGTATTTT
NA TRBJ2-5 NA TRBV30 CAWRVPGHQQETQYF TGTGCCTGGAGGGTCCCGGGACACCAACAAGAGACCCAGTACTTC
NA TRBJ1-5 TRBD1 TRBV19 CASTHQGVRQPQHF TGTGCCAGTACCCATCAGGGGGTCCGCCAGCCCCAGCATTTT
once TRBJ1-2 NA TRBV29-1 CSVTPGTGYGYTF TGCAGCGTGACCCCGGGAACGGGCTATGGCTACACCTTC
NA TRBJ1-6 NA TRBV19 CASRLDGSSYNSPLHF TGTGCCAGTAGGCTAGACGGGAGCTCCTATAATTCACCCCTCCACTTT
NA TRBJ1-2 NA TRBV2 CASSELRRERATHYGYTF TGTGCCAGCAGTGAATTAAGGAGGGAGCGAGCGACCCACTATGGCTACACCTTC
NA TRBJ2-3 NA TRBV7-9 CASSTRKGGTADTQYF TGTGCCAGCAGCACCAGAAAAGGGGGTACGGCAGATACGCAGTATTTT
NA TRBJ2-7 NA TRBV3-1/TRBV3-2 CASSQSYFYEQYF TGTGCCAGCAGCCAGAGCTATTTTTACGAGCAGTACTTC
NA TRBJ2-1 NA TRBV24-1 CATQGGAYNEQFF TGTGCCACCCAGGGCGGGGCCTACAATGAGCAGTTCTTC
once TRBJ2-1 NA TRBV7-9 CASSFGAGLHNEQFF TGTGCCAGCAGCTTCGGCGCGGGGTTGCACAATGAGCAGTTCTTC
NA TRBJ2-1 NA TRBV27 CASTWGGGINEQFF TGTGCCAGCACTTGGGGCGGGGGCATCAATGAGCAGTTCTTC
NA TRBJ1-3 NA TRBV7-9 CASSLHRQANTIYF TGTGCCAGCAGCTTACACAGGCAGGCGAACACCATATATTTT
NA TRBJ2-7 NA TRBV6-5 CASSYSGYSEQYF TGTGCCAGCAGTTACAGTGGGTACAGCGAGCAGTACTTC
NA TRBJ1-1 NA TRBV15 CATSPRGNTEAFF TGTGCCACCAGCCCACGAGGGAACACTGAAGCTTTCTTT
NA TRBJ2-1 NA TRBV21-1 CASSKRAGGFYNEQFF TGTGCCAGCAGCAAACGGGCAGGGGGCTTTTACAATGAGCAGTTCTTC
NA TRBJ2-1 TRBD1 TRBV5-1 CASSPDRAVGNEQFF TGCGCCAGCAGCCCGGACAGGGCCGTCGGGAATGAGCAGTTCTTC
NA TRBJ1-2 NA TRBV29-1 CSVESGGGGYTF TGCAGCGTTGAATCGGGGGGTGGTGGCTACACCTTC
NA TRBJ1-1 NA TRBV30 CAWNTQGLGTEAFF TGTGCCTGGAACACACAGGGCCTAGGCACTGAAGCTTTCTTT
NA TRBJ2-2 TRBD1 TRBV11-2 CASSVGTGATGELFF TGTGCCAGCAGCGTGGGGACAGGGGCTACCGGGGAGCTGTTTTTT
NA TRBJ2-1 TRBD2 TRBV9 CASSARGGYNEQFF TGTGCCAGCAGCGCACGGGGGGGATACAATGAGCAGTTCTTC
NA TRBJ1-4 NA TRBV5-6 CASSLLRGSANEKLFF TGTGCCAGCAGCTTGCTAAGGGGTTCGGCTAATGAAAAACTGTTTTTT
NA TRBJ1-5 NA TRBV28 CASSLRDQPQHF TGTGCCAGCAGTTTACGGGATCAGCCCCAGCATTTT
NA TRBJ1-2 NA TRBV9 CASSIRDIYGYTF TGTGCCAGCAGCATCCGGGACATCTATGGCTACACCTTC
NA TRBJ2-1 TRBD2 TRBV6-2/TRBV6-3 CASSSARVAGVNEQFF TGTGCCAGCAGCTCCGCGAGGGTAGCGGGGGTCAATGAGCAGTTCTTC
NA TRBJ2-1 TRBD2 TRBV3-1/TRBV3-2 CASSHNGGAGNEQFF TGTGCCAGCAGCCACAACGGGGGGGCCGGCAATGAGCAGTTCTTC
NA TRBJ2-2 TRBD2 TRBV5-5 CASRLGGGRTTGELFF TGTGCCAGCAGGCTGGGGGGCGGGAGGACAACCGGGGAGCTGTTTTTT